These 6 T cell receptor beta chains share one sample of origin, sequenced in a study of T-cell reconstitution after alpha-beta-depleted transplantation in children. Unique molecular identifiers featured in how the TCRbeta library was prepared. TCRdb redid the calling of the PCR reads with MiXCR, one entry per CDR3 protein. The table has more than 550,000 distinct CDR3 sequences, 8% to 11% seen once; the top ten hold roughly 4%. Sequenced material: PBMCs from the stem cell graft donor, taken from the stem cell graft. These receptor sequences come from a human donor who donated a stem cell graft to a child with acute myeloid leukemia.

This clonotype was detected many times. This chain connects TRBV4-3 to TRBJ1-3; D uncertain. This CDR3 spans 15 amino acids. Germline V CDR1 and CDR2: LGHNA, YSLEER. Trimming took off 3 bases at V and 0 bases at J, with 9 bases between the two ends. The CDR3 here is CASSQSISSGNTIYF. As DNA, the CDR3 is TGCGCCAGCAGCCAGAGCATAAGCTCTGGAAACACCATATATTTT.

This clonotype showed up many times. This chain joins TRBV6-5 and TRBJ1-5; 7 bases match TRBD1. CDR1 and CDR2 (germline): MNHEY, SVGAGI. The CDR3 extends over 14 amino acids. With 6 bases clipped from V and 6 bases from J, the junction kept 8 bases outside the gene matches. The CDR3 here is CASRRDRDSQPQHF. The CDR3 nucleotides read TGTGCCAGCAGACGGGACAGAGATTCTCAGCCCCAGCATTTT.

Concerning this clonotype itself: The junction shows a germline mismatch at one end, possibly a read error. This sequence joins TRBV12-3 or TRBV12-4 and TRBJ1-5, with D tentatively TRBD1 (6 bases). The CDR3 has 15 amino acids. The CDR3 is CASSPRTASNQPRHF. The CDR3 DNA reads TGTGCCAGCAGTCCTCGGACAGCTAGCAATCAGCCCCGGCATTTT.

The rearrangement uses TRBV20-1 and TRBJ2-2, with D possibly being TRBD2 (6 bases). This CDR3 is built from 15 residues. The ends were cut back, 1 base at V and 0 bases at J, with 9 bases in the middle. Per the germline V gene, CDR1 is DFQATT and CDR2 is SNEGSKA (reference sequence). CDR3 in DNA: TGCAGTGCTAGAGGGTCTAGCGCGAACACCGGGGAGCTGTTTTTT. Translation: CSARGSSANTGELFF.

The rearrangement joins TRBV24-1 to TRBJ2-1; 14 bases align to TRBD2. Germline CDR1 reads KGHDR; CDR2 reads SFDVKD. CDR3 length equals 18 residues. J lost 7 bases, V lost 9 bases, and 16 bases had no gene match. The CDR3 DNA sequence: TGTGCCACCTACATAGCTAAGACCAGGACTAGCGGGAGGAATGAGCAGTTCTTC. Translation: CATYIAKTRTSGRNEQFF.

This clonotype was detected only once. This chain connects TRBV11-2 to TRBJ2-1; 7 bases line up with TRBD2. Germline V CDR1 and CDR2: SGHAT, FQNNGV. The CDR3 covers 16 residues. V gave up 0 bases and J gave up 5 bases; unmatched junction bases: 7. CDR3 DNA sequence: TGTGCCAGCAGCTTAGAAGGTCGCGGGAGAGACAATGAGCAGTTCTTC. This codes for CASSLEGRGRDNEQFF.